This TCR beta chain was sequenced during a study of CD8 T cells in ankylosing spondylitis. V was pared by 5 bases and J by 5 bases, with 14 bases between. CDR1 SNHLY and CDR2 FYNNEI come from the germline V gene. The CDR3 consists of 14 residues. Regarding the study as a whole: The clones that were linked to disease were reported to be significantly enriched in matched synovial fluid samples from ankylosing spondylitis patients. Seemingly characteristic of ankylosing spondylitis blood was a TCR beta motif consisting of about 8 highly homologous variants.

Each TCR beta library was made by quantitative 5'-RACE that incorporated molecular barcodes. TCRdb redid the calling of the 5' RACE reads with MiXCR, one entry per CDR3 protein. The data hold about 240,000 distinct CDR3 sequences, with roughly a quarter observed a single time. As to this clonotype: The antigen is unknown.

The J gene is TRBJ2-3, the V gene TRBV2; the D call may be TRBD1 or TRBD2 (5 bases each). Sequenced material: blood, either unsorted or a sorted T cell fraction (not recorded which). The sequence was obtained from a male donor with ankylosing spondylitis or in good health (not recorded which). The DNA for the CDR3 is TGTGCCAGCAGTTCCTCTTTGGGGGTAGATACGCAGTATTTT. Its translation is CASSSSLGVDTQYF.